This T cell receptor beta chain originates from a study of T cell changes during pregnancy in multiple sclerosis. Sequenced by immunoSEQ multiplex PCR; TCRdb stores in-frame clones only, minus some. The data hold just over 65,000 clones, with about 89% observed a single time. This CDR3 is built from 15 residues. With 4 bases clipped from V and 1 base from J, the junction kept 8 bases outside the gene matches. Looked up from germline, CDR1 is SGHNT and CDR2 is YYREEE (reference sequence). The clonotype comes from a female donor with multiple sclerosis, enrolled in a pregnancy study. The chain is built from TRBV5-4 and TRBJ2-7; 7 bases agree with TRBD2. Sequencing used peripheral blood, obtained in the second trimester of pregnancy. The CDR3 nucleotides read TGTGCCAGCAGCCCCGTGGGGGGGGGATCCTACGAGCAGTACTTC. This sequence encodes CASSPVGGGSYEQYF.